This TCR beta chain came from a study of shared clonotypes between healthy human individuals. Points on this clone: The antigen is not known.

The study's findings and limits: Blood alone was sampled, and tissue repertoires likely differ.

Method: immunoSEQ multiplex PCR; TCRdb's copy keeps in-frame clones and lacks some. The top ten hold 0.4% to 0.55% of the sample, which has over 1.5 million clones, 95% to 99% seen once. The CDR3 totals 15 residues. V lost 2 bases and J lost 2, with 11 bases in between. The germline V gene encodes CDR1 SGHAT and CDR2 FQNNGV. The sample was naive CD4+ T cells sorted from blood. Subset: CD45RA+ positively selected. The TCR sequence derives from a man aged 25 to 40 in good health. V gene TRBV11-2 combines with J gene TRBJ2-3, with a tentative D call TRBD2 (6 bases). The CDR3 here is CASSLKGRSTDTQYF. CDR3 nucleotide sequence: TGTGCCAGCAGCTTAAAGGGGAGGTCCACAGATACGCAGTATTTT.